The clone carrying this TCR beta chain was counted a single time. Clones were sequenced by immunoSEQ multiplex PCR, and TCRdb holds only the in-frame ones, with some missing. The sample yields some 40,000 clones, about 84% seen once. This specimen comes from a study of somatic mutations in cytotoxic T cells in rheumatoid arthritis. Healthy control participants comprised blood donors of median age 56 years (range 21-70), of whom roughly 59% were female. The sequencing input was CD8+ T cells sorted from blood. This TCR was recovered from a man aged 35 to 55 in good health.

CDR3 sequence (DNA): TGTGCCAGCAGTTTAGGGGCAGGGGGCACTGAAGCTTTCTTT. This gives the protein CASSLGAGGTEAFF. The chain employs TRBV27 and TRBJ1-1; 7 positions match TRBD1. This CDR3 comprises 14 residues. Per the germline V gene, CDR1 is MNHEY and CDR2 is SMNVEV (reference sequence). After removal of 2 bases from V and 4 bases from J, the junction contained 4 bases not matched to a gene.